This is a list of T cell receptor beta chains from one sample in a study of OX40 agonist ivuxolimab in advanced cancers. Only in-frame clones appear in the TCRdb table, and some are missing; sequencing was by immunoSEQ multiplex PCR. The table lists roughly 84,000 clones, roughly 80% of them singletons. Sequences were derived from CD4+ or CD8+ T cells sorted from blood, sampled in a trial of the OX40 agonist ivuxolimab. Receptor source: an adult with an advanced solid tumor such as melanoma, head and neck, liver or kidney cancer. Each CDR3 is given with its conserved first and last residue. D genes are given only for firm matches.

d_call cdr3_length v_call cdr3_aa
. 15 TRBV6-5 CASRLRGDNNQPQHF
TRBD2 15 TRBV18 CASSQGLAGRGTQYF
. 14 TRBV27 CASSIRQMNTEAFF
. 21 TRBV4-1 CASTQRVGLPGRQLMNTEAFF
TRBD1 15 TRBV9 CASSVEGQGKETQYF
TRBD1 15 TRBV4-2 CASSQDPTGLYGYTF
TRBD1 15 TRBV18 CASSPPGQGNSPLHF
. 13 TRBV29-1 CSVEGGGPETQYF
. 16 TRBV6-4 CASRGTPGPNNSPLHF
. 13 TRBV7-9 CASSSSGRSPLHF
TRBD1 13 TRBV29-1 CSVGTGGPVEQYF
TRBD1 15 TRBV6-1 CASRRTGGSYNEQFF
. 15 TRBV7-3 CASSQVGQNTGELFF
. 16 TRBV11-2 CASSLDRGQETYEQYF
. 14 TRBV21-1 CASRGGRPGAGYTF
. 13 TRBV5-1 CASSSVPDTEAFF
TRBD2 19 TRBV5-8 CASSLIGRGASGRTYEQYF
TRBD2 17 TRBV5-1 CASSGWTSGGAVNEQFF
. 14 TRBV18 CASSLPRGAGGYTF